Listed here is a single TCR beta chain. The data are from a study of blood T cell repertoires in COVID-19. Sequencing used immunoSEQ multiplex PCR; TCRdb keeps in-frame clones, though not all of them. The sample has 350,000 to 400,000 clones; roughly 87% are singletons. CDR3 length: 13 amino acids. In germline, CDR1 is LNHDA, CDR2 SQIVND (reference sequence). V trimming: 8 bases; J trimming: 7 bases; junction bases outside the gene matches: 9. Sequences were obtained from PBMCs or T cells enriched from blood (not recorded which). The receptor comes from a woman aged 25 to 39 who had recovered from COVID-19. This chain uses TRBV19 with TRBJ2-5, with 8 bases identical to TRBD1. The CDR3: CASATGGVGTQYF. The CDR3, as DNA: TGTGCCAGTGCAACAGGGGGTGTCGGGACCCAGTACTTC.